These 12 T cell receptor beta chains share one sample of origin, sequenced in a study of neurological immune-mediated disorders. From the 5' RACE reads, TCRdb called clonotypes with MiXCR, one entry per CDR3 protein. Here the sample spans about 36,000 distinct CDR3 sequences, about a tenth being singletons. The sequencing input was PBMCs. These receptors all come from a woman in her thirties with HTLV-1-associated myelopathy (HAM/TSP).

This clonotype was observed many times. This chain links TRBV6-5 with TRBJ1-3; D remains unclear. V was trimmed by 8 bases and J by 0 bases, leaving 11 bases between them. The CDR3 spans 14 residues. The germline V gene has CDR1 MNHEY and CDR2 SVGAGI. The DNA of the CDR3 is TGTGCCAGCCGGACTATTGTCTCTGGAAACACCATATATTTT. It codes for CASRTIVSGNTIYF.

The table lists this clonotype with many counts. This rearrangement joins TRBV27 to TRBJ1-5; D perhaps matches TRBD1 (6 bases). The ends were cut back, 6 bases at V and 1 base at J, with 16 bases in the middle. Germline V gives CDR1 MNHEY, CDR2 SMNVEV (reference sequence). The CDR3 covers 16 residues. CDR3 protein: CASRRGGGGSNQPQHF. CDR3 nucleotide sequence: TGTGCCAGCAGGCGGGGGGGGGGCGGCAGCAATCAGCCCCAGCATTTT.

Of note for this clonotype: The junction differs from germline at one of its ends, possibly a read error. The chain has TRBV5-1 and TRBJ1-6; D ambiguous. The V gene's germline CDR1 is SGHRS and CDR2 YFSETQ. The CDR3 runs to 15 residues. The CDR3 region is CASSLEGHVDSPLHF. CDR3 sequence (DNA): TGTGCCAGCAGCCTAGAAGGGCATGTGGATTCACCCCTCCACTTT.

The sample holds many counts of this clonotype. The DNA of the CDR3 is TGCAGTGCTAAGACAGGGGGCGTCACTGAAGCTTTCTTT. Amino acids: CSAKTGGVTEAFF. The chain employs TRBV20-1 and TRBJ1-1; 10 bases are a match to TRBD1. The CDR3 spans 13 residues. J gave up 4 bases and V 4 bases, and 3 bases lay outside the gene matches. Germline CDR1 reads DFQATT; CDR2 reads SNEGSKA (reference sequence).

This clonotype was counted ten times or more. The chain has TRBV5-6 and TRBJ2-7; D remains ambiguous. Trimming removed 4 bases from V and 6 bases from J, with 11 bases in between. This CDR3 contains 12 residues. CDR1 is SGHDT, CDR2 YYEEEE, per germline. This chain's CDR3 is CASSPLIGEQYF. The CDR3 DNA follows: TGTGCCAGCAGCCCCCTTATCGGCGAGCAGTACTTC.

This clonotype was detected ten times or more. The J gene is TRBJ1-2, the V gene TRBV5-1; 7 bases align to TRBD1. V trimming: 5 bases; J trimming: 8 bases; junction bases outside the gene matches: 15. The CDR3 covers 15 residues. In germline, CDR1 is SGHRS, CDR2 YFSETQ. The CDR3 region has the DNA TGCGCCAGCAGGCTTGCGACAGGGCCCTTTGAAGGCTACACCTTC. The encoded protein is CASRLATGPFEGYTF.

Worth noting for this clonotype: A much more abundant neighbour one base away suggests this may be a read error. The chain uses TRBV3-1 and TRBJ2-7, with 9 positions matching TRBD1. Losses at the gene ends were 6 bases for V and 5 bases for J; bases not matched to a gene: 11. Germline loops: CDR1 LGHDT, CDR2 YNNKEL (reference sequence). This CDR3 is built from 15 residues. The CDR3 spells CASRQGTGRRHEQYF. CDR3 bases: TGTGCCAGCAGACAGGGGACAGGGAGGCGTCACGAGCAGTACTTC.

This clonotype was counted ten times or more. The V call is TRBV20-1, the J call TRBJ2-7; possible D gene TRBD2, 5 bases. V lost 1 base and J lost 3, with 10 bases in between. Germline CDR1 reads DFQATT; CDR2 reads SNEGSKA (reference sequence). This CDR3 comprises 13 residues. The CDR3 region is CSARVAGGYEQYF. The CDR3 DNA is TGCAGTGCTAGAGTGGCAGGAGGCTACGAGCAGTACTTC.

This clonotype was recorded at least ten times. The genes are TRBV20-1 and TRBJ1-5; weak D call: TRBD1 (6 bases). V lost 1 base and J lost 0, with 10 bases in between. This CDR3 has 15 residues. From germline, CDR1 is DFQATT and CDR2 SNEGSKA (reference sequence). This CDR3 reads CSARVQGYSNQPQHF. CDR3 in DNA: TGCAGTGCTAGAGTCCAGGGGTATAGCAATCAGCCCCAGCATTTT.

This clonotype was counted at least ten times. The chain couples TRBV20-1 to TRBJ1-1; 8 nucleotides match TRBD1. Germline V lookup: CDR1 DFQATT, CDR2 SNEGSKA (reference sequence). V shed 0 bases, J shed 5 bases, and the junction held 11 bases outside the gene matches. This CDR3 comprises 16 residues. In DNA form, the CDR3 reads TGCAGTGCTAGAGATAAACCCCCAGGGGGCCGGACTGAAGCTTTCTTT. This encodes CSARDKPPGGRTEAFF.

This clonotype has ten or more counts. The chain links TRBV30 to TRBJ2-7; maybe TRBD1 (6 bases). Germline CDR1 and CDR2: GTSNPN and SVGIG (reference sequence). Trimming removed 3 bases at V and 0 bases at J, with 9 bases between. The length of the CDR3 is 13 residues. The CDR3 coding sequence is TGTGCCTGGAGGGAGGACAGCTCCTACGAGCAGTACTTC. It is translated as CAWREDSSYEQYF.

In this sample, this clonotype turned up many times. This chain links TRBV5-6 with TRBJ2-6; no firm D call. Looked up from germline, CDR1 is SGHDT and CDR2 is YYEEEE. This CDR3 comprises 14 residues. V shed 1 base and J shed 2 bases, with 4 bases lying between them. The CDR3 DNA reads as TGTGCCAGCAGCTTGCGGGCTGGGGCCAACGTCCTGACTTTC. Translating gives CASSLRAGANVLTF.